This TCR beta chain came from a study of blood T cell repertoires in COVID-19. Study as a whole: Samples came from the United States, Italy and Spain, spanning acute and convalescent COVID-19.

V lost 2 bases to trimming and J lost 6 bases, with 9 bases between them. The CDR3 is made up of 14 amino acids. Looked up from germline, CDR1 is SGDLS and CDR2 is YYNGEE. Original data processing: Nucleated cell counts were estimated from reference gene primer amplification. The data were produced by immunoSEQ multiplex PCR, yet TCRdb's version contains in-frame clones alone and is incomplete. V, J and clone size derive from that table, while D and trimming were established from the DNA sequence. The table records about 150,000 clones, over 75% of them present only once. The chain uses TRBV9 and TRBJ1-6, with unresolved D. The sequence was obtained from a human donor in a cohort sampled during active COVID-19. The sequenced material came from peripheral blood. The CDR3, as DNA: TGTGCCAGCAGCGTTCAACAGAGTAATTCACCCCTCCACTTT. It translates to CASSVQQSNSPLHF.